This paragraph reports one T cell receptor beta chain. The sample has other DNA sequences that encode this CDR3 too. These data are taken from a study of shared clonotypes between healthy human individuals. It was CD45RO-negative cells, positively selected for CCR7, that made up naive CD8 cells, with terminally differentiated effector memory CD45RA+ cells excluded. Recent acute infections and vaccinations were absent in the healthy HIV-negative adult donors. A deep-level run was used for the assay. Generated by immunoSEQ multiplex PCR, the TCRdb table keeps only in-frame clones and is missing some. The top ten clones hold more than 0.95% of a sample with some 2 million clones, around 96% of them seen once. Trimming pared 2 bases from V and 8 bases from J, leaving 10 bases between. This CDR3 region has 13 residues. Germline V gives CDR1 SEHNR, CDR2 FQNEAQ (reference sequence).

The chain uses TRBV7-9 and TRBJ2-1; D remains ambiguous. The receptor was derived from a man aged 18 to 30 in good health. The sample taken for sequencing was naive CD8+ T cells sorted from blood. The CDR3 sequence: CASSLILVDEQFF. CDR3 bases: TGTGCCAGCAGCTTAATTCTAGTCGATGAGCAGTTCTTC.